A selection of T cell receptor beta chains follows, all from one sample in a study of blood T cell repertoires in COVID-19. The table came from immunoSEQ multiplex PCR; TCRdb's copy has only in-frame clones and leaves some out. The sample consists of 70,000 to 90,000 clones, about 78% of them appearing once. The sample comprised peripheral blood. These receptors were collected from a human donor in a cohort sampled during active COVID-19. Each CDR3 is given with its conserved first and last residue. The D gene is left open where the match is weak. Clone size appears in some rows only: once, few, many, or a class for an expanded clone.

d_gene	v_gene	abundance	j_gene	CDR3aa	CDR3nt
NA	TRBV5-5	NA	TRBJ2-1	CASSLTSWGTYNEQFF	TGTGCCAGCAGCTTAACTAGCTGGGGGACCTACAATGAGCAGTTCTTC
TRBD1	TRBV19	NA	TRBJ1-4	CASSTLDRESATNEKLFF	TGTGCCAGTAGTACGCTGGACAGGGAGAGTGCAACTAATGAAAAACTGTTTTTT
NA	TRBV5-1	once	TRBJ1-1	CASSFPGDNTEAFF	TGCGCCAGCAGCTTCCCGGGGGATAACACTGAAGCTTTCTTT
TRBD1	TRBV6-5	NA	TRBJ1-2	CASSGTGINYGYTF	TGTGCCAGCAGCGGGACAGGGATTAACTATGGCTACACCTTC
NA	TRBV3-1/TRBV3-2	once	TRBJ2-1	CASSQDRVRFF	TGTGCCAGCAGCCAAGATCGAGTAAGGTTCTTC
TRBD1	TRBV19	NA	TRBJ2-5	CATAGTGRKETQYF	TGTGCCACGGCCGGGACAGGGCGGAAAGAGACCCAGTACTTC
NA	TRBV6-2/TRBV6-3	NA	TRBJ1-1	CASSYPGHPDTEAFF	TGTGCCAGCAGTTATCCGGGACATCCTGACACTGAAGCTTTCTTT
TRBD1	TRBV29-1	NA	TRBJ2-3	CSGYRGDTDTQYF	TGCAGCGGTTACAGGGGCGACACAGATACGCAGTATTTT
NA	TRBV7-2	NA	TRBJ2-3	CASSRAGGEADTQYF	TGTGCCAGCAGCCGCGCGGGCGGGGAGGCAGATACGCAGTATTTT
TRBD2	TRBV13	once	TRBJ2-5	CASSLFLPMTSGGEETQYF	TGTGCCAGCAGCCTTTTCCTACCTATGACTAGCGGGGGTGAAGAGACCCAGTACTTC
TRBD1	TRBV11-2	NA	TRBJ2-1	CASSLTGNYNEQFF	TGTGCCAGCAGCTTGACAGGGAACTACAATGAGCAGTTCTTC
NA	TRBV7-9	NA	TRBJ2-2	CASSPPGVGAGELFF	TGTGCCAGCAGCCCTCCGGGGGTCGGAGCCGGGGAGCTGTTTTTT
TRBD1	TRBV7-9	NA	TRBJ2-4	CASSLQQGISKNIQYF	TGTGCCAGCAGCCTACAACAGGGGATTAGCAAAAACATTCAGTACTTC
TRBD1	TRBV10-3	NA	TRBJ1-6	CAIQDREESYNSPLHF	TGTGCCATCCAGGACAGGGAGGAGTCCTATAATTCACCCCTCCACTTT
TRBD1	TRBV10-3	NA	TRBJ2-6	CAISEFEGRDRGSGANVLTF	TGTGCCATCAGTGAGTTCGAAGGTAGGGACAGGGGATCTGGGGCCAACGTCCTGACTTTC
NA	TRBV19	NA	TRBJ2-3	CASSKTGTLTDTQYF	TGTGCCAGTAGCAAAACAGGGACACTCACAGATACGCAGTATTTT
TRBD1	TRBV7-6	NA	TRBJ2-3	CASSLRQGGTDTQYF	TGTGCCAGCAGCCTGAGACAGGGGGGCACAGATACGCAGTATTTT
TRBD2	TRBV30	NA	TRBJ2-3	CAWSTSGVADTQYF	TGTGCCTGGAGCACTAGCGGGGTGGCAGATACGCAGTATTTT
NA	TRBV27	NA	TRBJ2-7	CASSLTGQFSYEQYF	TGTGCCAGCAGTCTAACCGGACAGTTCTCCTACGAGCAGTACTTC
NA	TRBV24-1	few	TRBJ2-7	CATSEGGKGEQYF	TGTGCCACCAGTGAAGGGGGTAAGGGCGAGCAGTACTTC
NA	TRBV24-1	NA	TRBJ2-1	CATSVTGTRRFNEQFF	TGTGCCACCAGTGTTACTGGGACAAGGAGATTCAATGAGCAGTTCTTC
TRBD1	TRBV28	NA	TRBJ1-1	CASNPPRGTGRTEAFF	TGTGCCAGCAATCCACCACGCGGGACAGGGAGGACTGAAGCTTTCTTT
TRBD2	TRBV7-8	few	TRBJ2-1	CASSFRGTSGRTYNEQFF	TGTGCCAGCAGCTTTCGTGGGACTAGCGGGAGGACCTACAATGAGCAGTTCTTC
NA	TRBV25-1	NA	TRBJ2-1	CASSDHTGSSYNEQFF	TGTGCCAGCAGTGATCATACAGGGAGCTCCTACAATGAGCAGTTCTTC
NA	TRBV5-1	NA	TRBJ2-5	CASSETGTFGETQYF	TGCGCCAGCAGCGAGACCGGGACATTCGGGGAGACCCAGTACTTC
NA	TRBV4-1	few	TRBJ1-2	CASSQDGARDLEGYTF	TGCGCCAGCAGCCAAGATGGGGCCAGGGATCTGGAAGGCTACACCTTC
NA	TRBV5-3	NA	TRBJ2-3	CARSFGCTGSTDTQYF	TGTGCCAGAAGCTTCGGTTGCACAGGGAGCACAGATACGCAGTATTTT
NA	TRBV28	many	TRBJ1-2	CASSLEGNFYTF	TGTGCCAGCAGTTTGGAGGGTAATTTTTACACCTTC
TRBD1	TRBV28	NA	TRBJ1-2	CASSLRQGRSGYTF	TGTGCCAGCAGTCTTAGACAGGGTCGGAGTGGCTACACCTTC
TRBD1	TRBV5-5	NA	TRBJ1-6	CASSLRGGLDNSPLHF	TGTGCCAGCAGCTTGCGAGGGGGCCTGGATAATTCACCCCTCCACTTT
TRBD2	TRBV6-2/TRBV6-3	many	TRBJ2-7	CASSSRKSGTSGAYEQYF	TGTGCCAGCAGTTCTCGAAAATCCGGGACTAGCGGGGCCTACGAGCAGTACTTC
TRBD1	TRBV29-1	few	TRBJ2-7	CSAGTGDYEQYF	TGCAGCGCCGGTACAGGGGACTACGAGCAGTACTTC
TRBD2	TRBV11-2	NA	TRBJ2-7	CASTTGGTSYEQYF	TGTGCCAGCACCACCGGGGGGACCTCCTACGAGCAGTACTTC
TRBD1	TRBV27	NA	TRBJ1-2	CASRARRDRGQGGYTF	TGTGCCAGCAGGGCCCGGCGGGACAGGGGGCAGGGTGGCTACACCTTC
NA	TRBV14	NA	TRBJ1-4	CASSRFPGINEKLFF	TGTGCCAGCAGCCGTTTTCCGGGGATTAATGAAAAACTGTTTTTT
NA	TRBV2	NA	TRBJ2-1	CASRRIYNEQFF	TGTGCCAGCAGGCGAATATACAATGAGCAGTTCTTC
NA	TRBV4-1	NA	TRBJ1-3	CASSQQASSGNTIYF	TGCGCCAGCAGCCAGCAGGCCAGCTCTGGAAACACCATATATTTT
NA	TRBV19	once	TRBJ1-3	CASSGGGLHSGNTIYF	TGTGCCAGTAGTGGGGGCGGCTTACACTCTGGAAACACCATATATTTT
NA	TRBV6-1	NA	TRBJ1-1	CASSDQGGGDTEAFF	TGTGCCAGCAGTGACCAGGGAGGGGGGGACACTGAAGCTTTCTTT
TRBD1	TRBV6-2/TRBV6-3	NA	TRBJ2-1	CASSPSYRDRGRDEQFF	TGTGCCAGCAGCCCTTCCTACAGGGACAGGGGCCGGGATGAGCAGTTCTTC
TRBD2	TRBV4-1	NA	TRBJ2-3	CASSPRTSGLSTDTQYF	TGCGCCAGCAGCCCCCGGACTAGCGGGCTCAGCACAGATACGCAGTATTTT
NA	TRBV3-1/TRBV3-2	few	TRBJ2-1	CASSRSPEDEQFF	TGTGCCAGCAGCCGTAGCCCGGAGGATGAGCAGTTCTTC
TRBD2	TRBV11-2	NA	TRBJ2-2	CASSLGPERGYTGELFF	TGTGCCAGCAGCTTAGGGCCCGAGCGGGGGTACACCGGGGAGCTGTTTTTT
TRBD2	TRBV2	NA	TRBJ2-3	CASSEARLAGADTQYF	TGTGCCAGCAGTGAAGCGCGCCTAGCGGGCGCAGATACGCAGTATTTT
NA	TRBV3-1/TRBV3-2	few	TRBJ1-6	CASSQVGSNYSPLHF	TGTGCCAGCAGCCAAGTCGGTAGCAATTATTCACCCCTCCACTTT
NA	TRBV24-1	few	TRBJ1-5	CATSEQGTHQPQHF	TGTGCCACCAGTGAGCAGGGGACCCATCAGCCCCAGCATTTT
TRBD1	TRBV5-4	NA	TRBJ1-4	CASSLKTGQGMWNEKLFF	TGTGCCAGCAGCTTGAAGACGGGACAGGGCATGTGGAATGAAAAACTGTTTTTT
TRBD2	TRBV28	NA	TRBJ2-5	CASSLRSGGAQTQYF	TGTGCCAGCAGTTTAAGGTCGGGAGGAGCGCAGACCCAGTACTTC
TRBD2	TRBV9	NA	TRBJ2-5	CASSVIAGERETQYF	TGTGCCAGCAGCGTAATAGCGGGGGAGAGAGAGACCCAGTACTTC
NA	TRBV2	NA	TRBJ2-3	CASSVGRGGTDTQYF	TGTGCCAGCAGTGTGGGCAGGGGGGGCACAGATACGCAGTATTTT
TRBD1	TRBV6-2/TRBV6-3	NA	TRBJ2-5	CASSSWTGQETQYF	TGTGCCAGCAGTTCGTGGACAGGCCAAGAGACCCAGTACTTC
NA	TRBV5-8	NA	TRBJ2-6	CASSLRGPIGANVLTF	TGTGCCAGCAGCTTAAGAGGTCCAATAGGGGCCAACGTCCTGACTTTC
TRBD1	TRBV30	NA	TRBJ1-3	CAWIDRGLSGNTIYF	TGTGCCTGGATCGACAGGGGGCTCTCTGGAAACACCATATATTTT
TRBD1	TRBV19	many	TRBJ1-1	CASRILEGQMNTEAFF	TGTGCCAGTAGAATATTGGAGGGACAGATGAACACTGAAGCTTTCTTT
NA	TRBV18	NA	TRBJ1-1	CASYGGRASEAFF	TGTGCCAGCTATGGAGGGCGGGCATCGGAAGCTTTCTTT